A single sample is the source of the 23 T cell receptor beta chains below, sequenced in a study of T cells in localized non-small cell lung cancer. Generated by immunoSEQ multiplex PCR, the TCRdb table keeps only in-frame clones and is missing some. The table has more than 40,000 clones, around 83% seen once. This material consisted of PBMCs, taken before any cancer treatment. These receptors originate from a man aged 40-75 years with stage II lung adenocarcinoma.

This chain joins TRBV27 and TRBJ1-3; 10 positions match TRBD1. The CDR3 has 19 residues. V was pared by 8 bases and J by 0 bases, with 16 bases of the junction left unmatched. Germline loops: CDR1 MNHEY, CDR2 SMNVEV (reference sequence). This CDR3 reads CASHFRDRGRTNSGNTIYF. Here the CDR3 DNA reads TGTGCCAGCCACTTCCGGGACAGGGGCCGTACCAACTCTGGAAACACCATATATTTT.

The rearrangement links TRBV5-1 to TRBJ2-1; TRBD1 aligns across 7 bases. In germline, CDR1 is SGHRS, CDR2 YFSETQ. This CDR3 region has 15 residues. V dropped 4 bases and J dropped 2; count of bases not matched to a gene: 6. For the CDR3, the DNA is TGCGCCAGCAGCCCTACAGGGGACCCCTACAATGAGCAGTTCTTC. Translating gives CASSPTGDPYNEQFF.

V usage is TRBV30 and J usage is TRBJ2-3; D might be TRBD2 (6 bases). Germline V CDR1 and CDR2: GTSNPN, SVGIG (reference sequence). There are 13 residues in the CDR3. The V and J ends lost 0 bases and 4 bases respectively, with 8 bases between them. The CDR3 reads CAWSVSGADTQYF. CDR3 sequence (DNA): TGTGCCTGGAGTGTGTCGGGGGCAGATACGCAGTATTTT.

This rearrangement joins TRBV6-1 to TRBJ2-7; 8 positions match TRBD1. CDR1 MNHNS and CDR2 SASEGT come from the germline V gene. V shed 11 bases, J shed 3 bases, and the junction held 3 bases outside the gene matches. The CDR3 sequence is 11 residues long. The CDR3 here is CAVDRGYEQYV. The CDR3 DNA is TGTGCCGTTGACAGGGGCTACGAGCAGTACGTC.

The rearrangement uses TRBV6-1 and TRBJ2-7, with D tentatively TRBD1 (8 bases). V was trimmed by 5 bases and J by 6 bases, leaving 20 bases between them. CDR3 length: 15 amino acids. Germline V lookup: CDR1 MNHNS, CDR2 SASEGT. This CDR3 reads CASSSSGQGISEQYF. The CDR3 DNA reads as TGTGCCAGCAGTTCTAGCGGACAGGGAATAAGCGAGCAGTACTTC.

This clone was seen only a few times. This chain connects TRBV7-3 to TRBJ1-6; D ambiguous. This CDR3 contains 13 residues. V was clipped by 2 bases and J by 7 bases, with 6 bases between them. The germline V gene has CDR1 SGHTA and CDR2 FQGTGA. CDR3 DNA sequence: TGTGCCAGCAGCTTATCTGAGAATTCACCCCTCCACTTT. Protein: CASSLSENSPLHF.

Only a few counts were recorded for this clone. The chain has TRBV6-6 and TRBJ1-2; TRBD1 matches at 9 bases. Germline values: CDR1 MNHNY, CDR2 SVGAGI (reference sequence). The CDR3 has 14 amino acids. V gave up 4 bases and J gave up 8 bases; unmatched junction bases: 8. The CDR3 DNA is TGTGCCAGCAGTTTCTTGGGACAGGGAAGAGGCTACACCTTC. The encoded protein is CASSFLGQGRGYTF.

The rearrangement links TRBV4-1 to TRBJ2-2; D is unresolved. This CDR3 contains 14 residues. Germline assignment: CDR1 MGHRA and CDR2 YSYEKL. The V gene lost 4 bases and the J gene lost 8 bases, with 14 bases spanning the gap. CDR3 nucleotide sequence: TGCGCCAGCAGCCCCCCGGATAGAGTGGGGGAGCTGTTTTTT. Translating it yields CASSPPDRVGELFF.

J is TRBJ1-3 and V is TRBV12-5; tentative D call: TRBD1 (5 bases). V was cut by 0 bases and J by 0 bases, with 15 bases left in between. Germline lookup yields CDR1 LGHNT and CDR2 FRNRAP. The CDR3 consists of 18 residues. The CDR3 is CASGLVIGTEISGNTIYF. The DNA for the CDR3 is TGTGCTAGTGGTTTGGTAATAGGGACGGAAATCTCTGGAAACACCATATATTTT.

This clone came up a few times. The chain is built from TRBV5-4 and TRBJ2-1; 7 nucleotides line up with TRBD2. J was trimmed by 9 bases and V by 3 bases; bases with no gene match: 6. This CDR3 region has 13 residues. Germline V gene data show CDR1 as SGHNT and CDR2 as YYREEE (reference sequence). This chain's CDR3 is CASSSLGGSEQFF. The DNA for the CDR3 is TGTGCCAGCAGCTCCTTGGGGGGGAGTGAGCAGTTCTTC.

The chain links TRBV10-2 to TRBJ2-1; either TRBD1 or TRBD2 may fit D (5 bases each). Per germline, CDR1 WSHSY and CDR2 SAAADI. V was clipped by 0 bases and J by 5 bases, with 14 bases between them. The CDR3 extends over 16 amino acids. The CDR3 sequence: CASSESGTGGNNEQFF. The CDR3 DNA reads as TGCGCCAGCAGTGAGTCGGGGACCGGAGGCAACAATGAGCAGTTCTTC.

V usage is TRBV28 and J usage is TRBJ2-5; D may match TRBD1 or TRBD2 (6 bases each). Between the trimmed V and J ends, which lost 3 bases and 5 bases, there was a span of 13 bases. This CDR3 is 14 amino acids long. Germline V lookup: CDR1 MDHEN, CDR2 SYDVKM. As DNA, the CDR3 is TGTGCCAGCAGTTTTAGGGGGGCGGGGGAGACCCAGTACTTC. The encoded protein is CASSFRGAGETQYF.

As concerns this clone: The junction differs from germline at one of its ends, possibly a read error. V gene TRBV7-9 combines with J gene TRBJ1-1; D is uncertain. CDR3 size: 14 residues. CDR1 is SEHNR, CDR2 FQNEAQ, per germline (reference sequence). The CDR3: CASSLERTRPEAFF. The CDR3 bases are TGTGCCAGCAGTTTAGAGAGGACGCGGCCTGAAGCTTTCTTT.

The V and J genes are TRBV6-5 and TRBJ1-5, with TRBD1 matching over 7 bases. CDR1 and CDR2 from the germline V gene are MNHEY and SVGAGI. The CDR3 is made up of 14 amino acids. V shed 4 bases and J 5 bases; nucleotides not matched to a gene: 5. The CDR3 DNA is TGTGCCAGCAGTTTTGACAGGGCCTATCAGCCCCAGCATTTT. Residues: CASSFDRAYQPQHF.

V is TRBV6-1 and J is TRBJ1-3, with TRBD1 matching 9 bases. The CDR3 spans 14 residues. Germline CDR1 is MNHNS and CDR2 is SASEGT. Trimming took 8 bases from V and 1 from J; bases not matched to a gene: 3. DNA for the CDR3: TGTGCCAGCCGGGACAGGGTATCTGGAAACACCATATATTTT. It specifies CASRDRVSGNTIYF.

Here the CDR3 DNA reads TGTGCCAGCAGCCCCACGGGACAGGGATCTTCGGGCACCGGGGAGCTGTTTTTT. It codes for CASSPTGQGSSGTGELFF. This rearrangement joins TRBV14 to TRBJ2-2; 9 bases align to TRBD1. This CDR3 has 18 amino acids. The trim removed 4 bases at V and 4 bases at J, leaving 13 bases unmatched. CDR1 SGHDN and CDR2 FVKESK come from the germline V gene.

The chain joins TRBV5-4 to TRBJ2-7; a possible D gene is TRBD1 (6 bases). V lost 0 bases and J 2 bases, leaving 12 bases between the germline ends. Germline CDR1 reads SGHNT; CDR2 reads YYREEE (reference sequence). CDR3 length: 15 residues. This CDR3 is CASSLGGEGAYEQYF. Written as DNA, the CDR3 is TGTGCCAGCAGCTTGGGGGGCGAGGGGGCCTACGAGCAGTACTTC.

The chain joins TRBV7-9 to TRBJ2-1, with 9 bases matching TRBD2. The CDR3 is 16 amino acids. Trimming removed 6 bases from V and 12 bases from J; junction bases left unmatched: 18. Germline V gives CDR1 SEHNR, CDR2 FQNEAQ (reference sequence). The CDR3 DNA reads as TGTGCCAGCAGACCCTCCCGCGGGGGGGCCCTCCCAGGGCAGTTCTTC. Translated: CASRPSRGGALPGQFF.

This chain connects TRBV4-1 to TRBJ2-1, with 7 bases aligning to TRBD1. The CDR3 has 15 residues. Trimming at V came to 3 bases and at J to 8 bases, leaving 10 bases not matched to a gene. The germline V gene has CDR1 MGHRA and CDR2 YSYEKL. CDR3 nucleotide sequence: TGCGCCAGCAGCCACCCGGGACAGACGGTGGATGAGCAGTTCTTC. Amino acids: CASSHPGQTVDEQFF.

The chain carries TRBV10-3 and TRBJ2-3, with 8 bases identical to TRBD2. The CDR3 extends over 15 amino acids. Germline CDR1 and CDR2: ENHRY and SYGVKD. Trimming removed 4 bases from V and 2 bases from J; junction bases left unmatched: 5. CDR3 loop: CAISGTSSPTDTQYF. The CDR3 DNA reads TGTGCCATCAGTGGGACTAGCTCTCCCACAGATACGCAGTATTTT.

This clone was detected once. The rearrangement uses TRBV2 and TRBJ2-1; possibly TRBD1 or TRBD2 for D (5 bases each). The CDR3 has 14 residues. CDR1 and CDR2 from the germline V gene are SNHLY and FYNNEI. Trimming left V 4 bases short and J 2 bases short, with 9 bases between. The CDR3 bases are TGTGCCAGCAGTGTCGAGGGGCCCTACAATGAGCAGTTCTTC. It is translated as CASSVEGPYNEQFF.

This chain links TRBV12-5 with TRBJ1-1; 7 bases map to TRBD1. V lost 0 bases to trimming and J lost 4 bases; unmatched junction nucleotides: 11. The CDR3 runs 17 residues. Germline CDR1 LGHNT, CDR2 FRNRAP. The CDR3 here is CASGLVTGDGGSTEAFF. In DNA, the CDR3 is TGTGCTAGTGGTTTGGTAACAGGGGATGGAGGAAGCACTGAAGCTTTCTTT.

V and J are TRBV19 and TRBJ2-6; 14 bases agree with TRBD2. The CDR3 contains 18 residues. In germline, CDR1 is LNHDA, CDR2 SQIVND (reference sequence). J lost 0 bases, V lost 5 bases, and 3 bases had no gene match. CDR3 nucleotide sequence: TGTGCCAGTAGTGTGGGACTAGCGGGGGCCTCTGGGGCCAACGTCCTGACTTTC. Protein sequence: CASSVGLAGASGANVLTF.